This section outlines one TCR beta chain sequence together with its context. This sample is drawn from a study of OX40 agonist ivuxolimab in advanced cancers. Assay used: immunoSEQ multiplex PCR; TCRdb lists only in-frame clones, some missing. The sample lists roughly 60,000 clones; around four fifths were seen once. The V end was cut by 6 bases, the J end by 3 bases, with 2 bases between. The CDR3 is made up of 10 amino acids. Germline-derived CDR1 and CDR2 are MDHEN and SYDVKM. The sequencing here drew on CD4+ or CD8+ T cells sorted from blood, taken in a trial of the OX40 agonist ivuxolimab. V and J are TRBV28 and TRBJ1-2; unclear D gene. The clonotype comes from an adult with an advanced solid tumor such as melanoma, head and neck, liver or kidney cancer. The CDR3 nucleotides read TGTGCCAGCAGGGACTATGGCTACACCTTC. This gives the protein CASRDYGYTF.